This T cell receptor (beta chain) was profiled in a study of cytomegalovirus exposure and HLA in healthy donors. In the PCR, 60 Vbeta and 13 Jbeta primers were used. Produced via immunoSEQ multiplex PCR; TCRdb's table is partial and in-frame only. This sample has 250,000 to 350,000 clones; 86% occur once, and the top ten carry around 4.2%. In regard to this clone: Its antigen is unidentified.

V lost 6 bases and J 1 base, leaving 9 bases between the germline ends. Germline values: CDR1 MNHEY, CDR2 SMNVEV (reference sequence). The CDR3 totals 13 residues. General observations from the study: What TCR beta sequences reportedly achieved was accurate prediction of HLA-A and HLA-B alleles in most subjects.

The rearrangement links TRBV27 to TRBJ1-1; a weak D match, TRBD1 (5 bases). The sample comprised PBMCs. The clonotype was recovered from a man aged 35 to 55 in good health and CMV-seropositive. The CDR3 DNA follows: TGTGCCAGCAGGCTGGGGGGGAACACTGAAGCTTTCTTT. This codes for CASRLGGNTEAFF.